Listed here is a single TCR beta chain. These data belong to a study of blood T cell repertoires in COVID-19. Across the whole study: The origin of the acute and convalescent COVID-19 samples was the United States, Italy and Spain. Sources were T cells, B-cell-depleted T cells, or PBMCs; the material itself was cDNA or gDNA.

Seattle cases were enrolled at active infection and followed longitudinally. In the original analysis: The authors estimated nucleated cell counts from reference gene primer amplification. Only in-frame clones appear in the TCRdb table, and some are missing; sequencing was by immunoSEQ multiplex PCR. That table is the source of V, J and clone size, and D and trimming were worked out from the DNA. The sample includes approximately 56,000 clones, approximately 89% of them seen just once. Trimming removed 4 bases at V and 7 bases at J, with 14 bases between. CDR1 SGHDT and CDR2 YYEEEE come from the germline V gene. The CDR3 runs 14 residues.

The receptor was derived from a woman in her sixties with COVID-19, enrolled during active disease. Sequences were obtained from peripheral blood. This chain joins TRBV5-6 and TRBJ1-4, with D possibly being TRBD1 (6 bases). Here the CDR3 reads CASSQEGEGEKLFF. The CDR3 region has the DNA TGTGCCAGCAGCCAGGAGGGGGAGGGTGAAAAACTGTTTTTT.